These T cell receptor beta chains were read from a single sample in a study of blood T cell repertoires in COVID-19. Sequencing was performed with immunoSEQ multiplex PCR; in TCRdb, only in-frame clones are kept and a portion is missing. Among 100,000 or so clones listed, roughly 89% were seen once. Sequencing used peripheral blood. These receptor sequences come from a man in his 70s with active or convalescent COVID-19. CDR3s include the opening cysteine and the closing phenylalanine or tryptophan. D genes are given only for firm matches. Size tells how often a clone was seen (once, few, many) or the class of an expanded clone, and some rows leave it out.

TRBV28	-	TRBD1	TRBJ1-2	TGTGCCAGCAGTTCGTTGGGACAGGGCCGCGGCTACACCTTC	CASSSLGQGRGYTF
TRBV9	once	-	TRBJ1-1	TGTGCCAGCAGCGCCCGAACAGGGAACACTGAAGCTTTCTTT	CASSARTGNTEAFF
TRBV3-1/TRBV3-2	-	TRBD1	TRBJ2-7	TGTGCCAGCAGCCAACTCTCCGGGACAGGAAAATTCTACGAGCAGTACTTC	CASSQLSGTGKFYEQYF
TRBV28	-	TRBD1	TRBJ1-4	TGTGCCAGCAGTTCCTCCGGGACAGGGACGAAAAAACTGTTTTTT	CASSSSGTGTKKLFF
TRBV6-7	-	-	TRBJ1-5	TGTGCCAGCAGTTACTCAGGGGTTAGAAATCAGCCCCAGCATTTT	CASSYSGVRNQPQHF
TRBV6-5	-	-	TRBJ1-5	TGTGCCAGCAGTAGGACAGATAGCAATCAGCCCCAGCATTTT	CASSRTDSNQPQHF
TRBV18	-	-	TRBJ1-2	TGTGCCAGCTCACGGGGAGGCATCTATGGCTACACCTTC	CASSRGGIYGYTF
TRBV9	-	-	TRBJ2-2	TGTGCCAGCAGCTCAGGGGTTTTAACGGGCACCGGGGAGCTGTTTTTT	CASSSGVLTGTGELFF
TRBV28	-	TRBD1	TRBJ1-2	TGTGCCAGCAGTTTGGTTACGGCAGGGGGCGCGTCTAGGGGCTACACCTTC	CASSLVTAGGASRGYTF
TRBV30	-	TRBD1	TRBJ1-4	TGTGCCTGGGGCAGAGACAGGGAAAATGAAAAACTGTTTTTT	CAWGRDRENEKLFF
TRBV2	-	-	TRBJ1-1	TGTGCCAGCAGTTCCGGGACAAACACTGAAGCTTTCTTT	CASSSGTNTEAFF
TRBV24-1	-	TRBD1	TRBJ2-1	TGTGCCACCAGTGACCAAAGACAGGGTGGCTATGAGCAGTTCTTC	CATSDQRQGGYEQFF
TRBV7-2	once	-	TRBJ2-6	TGTGCCAGCAGCTTAGCCGGGGTTGGGGCCAACGTCCTGACTTTC	CASSLAGVGANVLTF
TRBV7-2	-	-	TRBJ2-1	TGTGCCAGCAGCCCTACCCCATACAATGAGCAGTTCTTC	CASSPTPYNEQFF
TRBV4-2	once	TRBD2	TRBJ2-1	TGTGCCAGCAGCCAAGGCCCCGGGACTAGCGGGGGGAGTTCCTACAATGAGCAGTTCTTC	CASSQGPGTSGGSSYNEQFF
TRBV7-9	-	TRBD1	TRBJ1-4	TGTGCCAGCAGTCCGGCAATTGGGACAGGGGACGAAAAACTGTTTTTT	CASSPAIGTGDEKLFF
TRBV7-8	once	TRBD1	TRBJ1-4	TGTGCCAGCACACCGGGACAGAGAAATGAAAAACTGTTTTTT	CASTPGQRNEKLFF
TRBV11-3	-	-	TRBJ1-3	TGTGCGGGCCGACTATCGGGAAACACCATATATTTT	CAGRLSGNTIYF
TRBV6-5	-	-	TRBJ2-7	TGTGCCAGCAGTTACTCGAATCGACAGTACGAGCAGTACTTC	CASSYSNRQYEQYF
TRBV7-6	-	TRBD2	TRBJ2-3	TGTGCCAGCGCGGGGACTAACCTTACGCAGTATTTT	CASAGTNLTQYF
TRBV2	-	TRBD2	TRBJ2-5	TGTGCCAGCAGTGAAGAGGGACTAGCAGGAGAGACCCAGTACTTC	CASSEEGLAGETQYF
TRBV3-1/TRBV3-2	-	-	TRBJ1-4	TGTGCCAGCAGCCAAGCCGGGGGGGGTGAAAAACTGTTTTTT	CASSQAGGGEKLFF
TRBV2	-	-	TRBJ1-1	TGTGCCAGCGAGTCGGGGGGAGGAGCTTTCTTT	CASESGGGAFF
TRBV6-4	-	-	TRBJ1-2	TGTGCCAGCAGTCCCGGGAGGAACTATGGCTACACCTTC	CASSPGRNYGYTF
TRBV9	-	-	TRBJ2-2	TGTGCCAGCAGAGGCAGGGAGGGGGTCGGGGAGCTGTTTTTT	CASRGREGVGELFF
TRBV5-8	-	TRBD1	TRBJ1-6	TGTGCCAGCAGCCATACCGGGACAGGGATTTCACCCCTCCACTTT	CASSHTGTGISPLHF
TRBV6-6	-	-	TRBJ1-5	TGTGCCAGCAGTTACCAGGGACCCCAGCATTTT	CASSYQGPQHF
TRBV28	-	TRBD2	TRBJ2-1	TGTGCCAGCAGTTTTCGTGCGGGGGGGTTCTACAATGAGCAGTTCTTC	CASSFRAGGFYNEQFF